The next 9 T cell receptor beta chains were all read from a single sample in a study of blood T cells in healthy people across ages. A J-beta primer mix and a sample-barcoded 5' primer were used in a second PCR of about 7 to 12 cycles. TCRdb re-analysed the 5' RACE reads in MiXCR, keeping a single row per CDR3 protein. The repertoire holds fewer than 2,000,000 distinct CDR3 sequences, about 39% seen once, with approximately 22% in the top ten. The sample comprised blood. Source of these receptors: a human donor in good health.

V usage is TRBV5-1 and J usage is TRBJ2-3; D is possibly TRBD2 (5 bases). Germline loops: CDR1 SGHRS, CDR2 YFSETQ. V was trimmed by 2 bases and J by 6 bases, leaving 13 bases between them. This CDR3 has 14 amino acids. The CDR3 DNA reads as TGCGCCAGCAGCTTATACAGTTGGAGGGATACGCAGTATTTT. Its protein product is CASSLYSWRDTQYF.

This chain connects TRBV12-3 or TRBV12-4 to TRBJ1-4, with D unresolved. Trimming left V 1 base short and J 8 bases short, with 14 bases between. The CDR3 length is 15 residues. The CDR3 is CASSLGHRLGEKLFF. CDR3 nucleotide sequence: TGTGCCAGCAGTTTAGGACACCGGCTAGGAGAAAAACTGTTTTTT.

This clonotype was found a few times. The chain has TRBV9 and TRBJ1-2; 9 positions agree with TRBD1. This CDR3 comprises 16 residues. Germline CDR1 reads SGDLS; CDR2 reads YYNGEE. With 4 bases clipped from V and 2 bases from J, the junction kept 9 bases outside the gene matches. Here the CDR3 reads CASSSLGQGRNYGYTF. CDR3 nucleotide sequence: TGTGCCAGCAGCTCCTTAGGACAGGGGAGGAACTATGGCTACACCTTC.

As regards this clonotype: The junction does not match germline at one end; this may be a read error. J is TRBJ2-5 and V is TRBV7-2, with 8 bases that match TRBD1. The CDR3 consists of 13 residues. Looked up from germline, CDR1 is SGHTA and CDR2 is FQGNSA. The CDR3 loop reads CASSPDREETRYF. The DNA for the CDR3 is TGTGCCAGCAGCCCGGACAGGGAAGAGACCCGGTACTTC.

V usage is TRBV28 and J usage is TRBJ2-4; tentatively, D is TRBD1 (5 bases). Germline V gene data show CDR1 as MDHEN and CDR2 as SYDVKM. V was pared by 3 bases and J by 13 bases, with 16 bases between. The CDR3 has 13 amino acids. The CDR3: CASSFLEGVEQYF. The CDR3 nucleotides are TGTGCCAGCAGTTTCCTGGAAGGGGTTGAGCAGTACTTC.

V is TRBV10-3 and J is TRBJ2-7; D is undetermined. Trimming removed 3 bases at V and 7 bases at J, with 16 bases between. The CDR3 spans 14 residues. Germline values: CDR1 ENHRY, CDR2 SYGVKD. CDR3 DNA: TGTGCCATCAGTGATCCCTGGGATTTGGGAGAGCAGTACTTC. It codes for CAISDPWDLGEQYF.

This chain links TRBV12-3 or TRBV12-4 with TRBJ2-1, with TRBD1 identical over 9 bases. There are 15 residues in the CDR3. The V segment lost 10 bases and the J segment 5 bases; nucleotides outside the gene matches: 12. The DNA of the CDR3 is TGTGCCAACAGCCTGGACAGGGGAACTCACAATGAGCAGTTCTTC. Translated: CANSLDRGTHNEQFF.

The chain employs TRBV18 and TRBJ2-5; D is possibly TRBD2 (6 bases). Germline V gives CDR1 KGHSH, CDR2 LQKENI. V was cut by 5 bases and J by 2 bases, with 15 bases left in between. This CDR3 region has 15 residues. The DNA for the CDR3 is TGTGCCAGCTCATCAGTGGTGGGGACTCAAGAGACCCAGTACTTC. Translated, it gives CASSSVVGTQETQYF.

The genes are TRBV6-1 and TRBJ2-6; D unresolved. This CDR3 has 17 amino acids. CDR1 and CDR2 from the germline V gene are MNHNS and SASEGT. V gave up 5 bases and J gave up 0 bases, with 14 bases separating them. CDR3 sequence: CASSKPGGPSGANVLTF. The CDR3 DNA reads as TGTGCCAGCAGTAAACCGGGCGGACCCTCTGGGGCCAACGTCCTGACTTTC.